These 8 T cell receptor beta chains were sequenced from one sample in a study of blood T cell repertoires in COVID-19. TCRdb's copy holds only in-frame clones and misses some; the assay was immunoSEQ multiplex PCR. The sample has about 130,000 clones, roughly nine tenths seen once. Sequenced sample: peripheral blood. Source of these receptors: a man aged 50 to 60 with active COVID-19.

The CDR3 DNA reads TGTGCCAGCAGCGAGCCCTACAATGAGCAGTTCTTC. Translation gives CASSEPYNEQFF. The chain uses TRBV12-3 or TRBV12-4 and TRBJ2-1; the D is unclear. V dropped 6 bases and J dropped 2 bases, with 5 bases sitting between them. The CDR3 consists of 12 residues.

J is TRBJ2-3 and V is TRBV7-3, with a weak D call TRBD2 (5 bases). The CDR3 is 15 amino acids. Trimming shortened V by 5 bases and J by 0 bases, and 12 bases separated the two germline ends. Germline V gene lookup returns CDR1 SGHTA and CDR2 FQGTGA. CDR3 DNA: TGTGCCAGCAGCCGTACGGGGTTCAGCACAGATACGCAGTATTTT. Encoded protein: CASSRTGFSTDTQYF.

The chain carries TRBV5-1 and TRBJ2-2; 9 nucleotides align to TRBD1. With 4 bases clipped from V and 5 bases from J, the junction kept 6 bases outside the gene matches. This CDR3 has 15 residues. Germline V lookup: CDR1 SGHRS, CDR2 YFSETQ. The CDR3 reads CASSPRDRATGELFF. In DNA form, the CDR3 reads TGCGCCAGCAGCCCGAGGGACAGGGCTACCGGGGAGCTGTTTTTT. Together with reference TRBV5-1 and TRBJ2-2, the CDR3 gives the full variable domain: KAGVTQTPRYLIKTRGQQVTLSCSPISGHRSVSWYQQTPGQGLQFLFEYFSETQRNKGNFPGRFSGRQFSNSRSEMNVSTLELGDSALYLCASSPRDRATGELFFGEGSRLTVL.

V usage is TRBV4-2 and J usage is TRBJ2-1; 13 bases fit TRBD2. The CDR3 has 18 residues. Germline CDR1 LGHNA, CDR2 YNFKEQ. With V trimmed by 2 bases and J by 5 bases, 9 bases remained unmatched. The CDR3 nucleotides read TGTGCCAGCAGCCAAAGACCACCGGGACTAGCGGGAAACAATGAGCAGTTCTTC. Its protein product is CASSQRPPGLAGNNEQFF.

The CDR3 DNA follows: TGTGCCAGCAGCCAAGAGATCACCGCGGGAGATACGCAGTATTTT. This codes for CASSQEITAGDTQYF. The chain carries TRBV14 and TRBJ2-3; tentative D call: TRBD2 (5 bases). The CDR3 totals 15 residues. V gave up 0 bases and J gave up 5 bases, with 12 bases separating them. CDR1 and CDR2 from the germline V gene are SGHDN and FVKESK.

The V gene is TRBV11-3, the J gene TRBJ2-3; the D is unclear. The CDR3 spans 14 residues. V gave up 0 bases and J gave up 0 bases, with 4 bases separating them. Germline values: CDR1 SGHNT, CDR2 YENEEA. The CDR3 DNA reads as TGTGCCAGCAGCTTAGATATGAGCACAGATACGCAGTATTTT. The encoded protein is CASSLDMSTDTQYF.

The rearrangement uses TRBV2 and TRBJ1-6; 8 bases line up with TRBD1. The CDR3 sequence is 16 residues long. Germline V gives CDR1 SNHLY, CDR2 FYNNEI. V lost 7 bases, J lost 1 base, and 6 bases stayed unmatched. The CDR3 coding sequence is TGTGCCAGCAAGCCGGACAGGGTGTCCTATAATTCACCCCTCCACTTT. As protein: CASKPDRVSYNSPLHF. The whole variable domain, filled in from reference TRBV2 and TRBJ1-6, reads EPEVTQTPSHQVTQMGQEVILRCVPISNHLYFYWYRQILGQKVEFLVSFYNNEISEKSEIFDDQFSVERPDGSNFTLKIRSTKLEDSAMYFCASKPDRVSYNSPLHFGNGTRLTVT.

The gene calls are TRBV5-4 and TRBJ1-2; D may be TRBD1 (5 bases). The CDR3 has 13 amino acids. V was pared by 0 bases and J by 8 bases, with 11 bases between. The germline V gene encodes CDR1 SGHNT and CDR2 YYREEE (reference sequence). The DNA of the CDR3 is TGTGCCAGCAGCTTGGATGGGGCGCGGGGCTACACCTTC. Its protein product is CASSLDGARGYTF.